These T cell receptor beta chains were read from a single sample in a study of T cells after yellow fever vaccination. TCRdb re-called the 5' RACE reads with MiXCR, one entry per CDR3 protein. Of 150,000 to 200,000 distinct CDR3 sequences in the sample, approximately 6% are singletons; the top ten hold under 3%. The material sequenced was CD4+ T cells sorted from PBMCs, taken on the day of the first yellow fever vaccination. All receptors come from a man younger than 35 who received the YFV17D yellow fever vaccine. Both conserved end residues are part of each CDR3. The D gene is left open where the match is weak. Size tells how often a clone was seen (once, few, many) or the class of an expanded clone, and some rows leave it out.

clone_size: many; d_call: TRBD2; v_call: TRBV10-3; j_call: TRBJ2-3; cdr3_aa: CAIRRGGATDTQYF; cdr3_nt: TGTGCCATCAGACGCGGGGGGGCCACAGATACGCAGTATTTT
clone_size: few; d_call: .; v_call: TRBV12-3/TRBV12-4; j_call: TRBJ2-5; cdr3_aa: CASGGARETQYF; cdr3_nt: TGTGCCAGCGGGGGGGCGAGAGAGACCCAGTACTTC
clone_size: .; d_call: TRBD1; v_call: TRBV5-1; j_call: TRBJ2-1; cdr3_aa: CASSPQGADYNEQFF; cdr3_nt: TGCGCCAGCAGCCCACAGGGGGCTGACTACAATGAGCAGTTCTTC
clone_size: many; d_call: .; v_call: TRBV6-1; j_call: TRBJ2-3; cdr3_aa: CASSPLQYTAQYF; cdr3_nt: TGTGCCAGCAGTCCGCTCCAATACACGGCGCAGTATTTT
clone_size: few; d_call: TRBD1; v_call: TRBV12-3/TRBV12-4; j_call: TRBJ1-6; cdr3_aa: CASSGTGGISPLHF; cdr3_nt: TGTGCCAGCAGTGGTACAGGGGGTATTTCACCCCTCCACTTT
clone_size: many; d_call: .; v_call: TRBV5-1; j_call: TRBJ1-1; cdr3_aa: CASSLEEGYTEAFF; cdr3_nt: TGCGCCAGCAGCTTGGAGGAGGGCTACACTGAAGCTTTCTTT
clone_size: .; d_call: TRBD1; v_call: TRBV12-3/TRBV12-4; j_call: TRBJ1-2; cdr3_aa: CASSPGQGSNYGYTF; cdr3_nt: TGTGCCAGCAGCCCGGGACAGGGATCTAACTATGGCTACACCTTC
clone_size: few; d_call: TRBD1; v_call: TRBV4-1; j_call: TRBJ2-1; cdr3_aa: CASSQPGRDRNYNEQFF; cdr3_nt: TGCGCCAGCAGCCAACCCGGCCGGGACAGAAATTACAATGAGCAGTTCTTC
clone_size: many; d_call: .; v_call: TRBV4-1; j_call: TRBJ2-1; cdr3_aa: CAGPGYSSYNEQFF; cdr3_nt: TGCGCCGGACCGGGCTACAGCTCCTACAATGAGCAGTTCTTC
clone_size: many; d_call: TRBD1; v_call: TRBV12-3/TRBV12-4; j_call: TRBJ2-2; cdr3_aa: CASSRGTGVFGELFF; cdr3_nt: TGTGCCAGCAGTCGCGGGACAGGGGTGTTCGGGGAGCTGTTTTTT
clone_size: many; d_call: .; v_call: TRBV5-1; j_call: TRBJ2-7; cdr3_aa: CASSLAPGDRTFIYEQYF; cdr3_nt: TGCGCCAGCAGCTTGGCGCCAGGAGATCGGACGTTTATCTACGAGCAGTACTTC
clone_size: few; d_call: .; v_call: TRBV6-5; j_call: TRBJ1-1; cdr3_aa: CASSYGPEAFF; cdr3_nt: TGTGCCAGCAGTTACGGTCCCGAAGCTTTCTTT
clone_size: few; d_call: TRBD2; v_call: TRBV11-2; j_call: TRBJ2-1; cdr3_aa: CASSPRLAGGLRSYNEQFF; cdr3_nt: TGTGCCAGCAGCCCGAGACTAGCGGGGGGGCTCCGGTCCTACAATGAGCAGTTCTTC
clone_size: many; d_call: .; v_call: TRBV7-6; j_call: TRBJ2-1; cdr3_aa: CASSPSIGGRSYNEQFF; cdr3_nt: TGTGCCAGCAGCCCCTCCATCGGGGGCCGCTCCTACAATGAGCAGTTCTTC
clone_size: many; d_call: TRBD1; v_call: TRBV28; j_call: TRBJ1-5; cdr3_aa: CASSLRQGGQPQHF; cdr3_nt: TGTGCCAGCAGTTTACGCCAGGGGGGCCAGCCCCAGCATTTT
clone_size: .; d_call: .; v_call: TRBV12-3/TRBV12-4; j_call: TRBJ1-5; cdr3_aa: CASRRGSQPQHF; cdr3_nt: TGTGCCAGCAGGAGGGGGAGTCAGCCCCAGCATTTT
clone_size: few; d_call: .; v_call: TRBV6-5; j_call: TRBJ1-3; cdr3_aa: CASSYSKGPSGNTIYF; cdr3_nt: TGTGCCAGCAGTTACTCGAAGGGCCCCTCTGGAAACACCATATATTTT
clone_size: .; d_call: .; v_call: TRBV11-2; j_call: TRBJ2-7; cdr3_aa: CASSLATLRLYF; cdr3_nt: TGTGCCAGCAGCTTAGCGACTCTCCGCTTGTACTTC
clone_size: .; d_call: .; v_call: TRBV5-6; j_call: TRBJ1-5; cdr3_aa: CASSLLAGSNQPQHF; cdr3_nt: TGTGCCAGCAGCTTGTTGGCAGGAAGTAATCAGCCCCAGCATTTT
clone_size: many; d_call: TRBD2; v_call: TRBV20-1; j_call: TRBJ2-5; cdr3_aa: CSAWTSGLSTQYF; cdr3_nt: TGCAGTGCCTGGACTAGCGGTCTCAGTACCCAGTACTTC
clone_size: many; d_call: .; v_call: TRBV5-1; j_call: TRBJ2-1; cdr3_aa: CASSFEGPLGNEQFF; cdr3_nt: TGCGCCAGCAGCTTTGAGGGCCCCCTGGGAAATGAGCAGTTCTTC
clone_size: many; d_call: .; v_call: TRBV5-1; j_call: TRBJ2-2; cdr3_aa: CASSFLTDTGELFF; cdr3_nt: TGCGCCAGCAGCTTCCTGACGGACACCGGGGAGCTGTTTTTT
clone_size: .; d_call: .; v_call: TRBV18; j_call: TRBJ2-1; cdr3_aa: CASSRDSLYNEQFF; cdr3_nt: TGTGCCAGCTCGCGGGACAGCCTATACAATGAGCAGTTCTTC
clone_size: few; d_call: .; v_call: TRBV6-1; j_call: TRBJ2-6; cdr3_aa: CASSAPGRASGLTF; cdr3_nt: TGTGCCAGCAGTGCCCCGGGACGGGCTTCAGGCCTGACTTTC
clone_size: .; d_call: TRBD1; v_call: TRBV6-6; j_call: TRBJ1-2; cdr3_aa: CATGTGGNYGYTF; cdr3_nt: TGTGCCACCGGGACAGGGGGCAACTATGGCTACACCTTC
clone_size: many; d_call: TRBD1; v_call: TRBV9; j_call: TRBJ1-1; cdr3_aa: CASSPRTGVTEAFF; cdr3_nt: TGTGCCAGCAGCCCCCGGACAGGGGTCACTGAAGCTTTCTTT
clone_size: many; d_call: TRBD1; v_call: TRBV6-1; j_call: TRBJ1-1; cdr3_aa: CASSVRQGTNTEAFF; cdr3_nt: TGTGCCAGCAGCGTCAGACAGGGAACGAACACTGAAGCTTTCTTT
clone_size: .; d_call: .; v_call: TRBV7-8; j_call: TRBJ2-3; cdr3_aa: CAIGPRVFSDTQYF; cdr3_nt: TGTGCCATCGGTCCCAGGGTCTTCTCAGATACGCAGTATTTT
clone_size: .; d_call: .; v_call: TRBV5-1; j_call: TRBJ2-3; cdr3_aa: CASSLKGRGSSSWVVTDTQYF; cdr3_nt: TGCGCCAGCAGCTTGAAGGGACGTGGATCTAGCAGTTGGGTGGTCACAGATACGCAGTATTTT
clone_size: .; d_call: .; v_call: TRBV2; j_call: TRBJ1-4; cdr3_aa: CASRWTALGEKLFF; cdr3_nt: TGTGCCAGCAGGTGGACAGCTTTAGGAGAAAAACTGTTTTTT
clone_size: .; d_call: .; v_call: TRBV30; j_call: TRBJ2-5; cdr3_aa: CAWSPGAETQYF; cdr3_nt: TGTGCCTGGAGTCCAGGGGCGGAGACCCAGTACTTC
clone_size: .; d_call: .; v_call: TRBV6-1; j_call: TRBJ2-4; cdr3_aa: CASSVPAVIMTVLAKNIQYF; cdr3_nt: TGTGCCAGCAGTGTCCCTGCGGTGATAATGACAGTCCTAGCCAAAAACATTCAGTACTTC
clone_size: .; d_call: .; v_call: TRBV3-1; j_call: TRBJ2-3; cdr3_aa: CASSVADTQYF; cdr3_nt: TGTGCCAGCAGCGTCGCAGATACGCAGTATTTT
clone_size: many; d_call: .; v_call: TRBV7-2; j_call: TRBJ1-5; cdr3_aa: CASSFQAQSQPQHF; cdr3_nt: TGTGCCAGCAGTTTCCAGGCGCAGAGTCAGCCCCAGCATTTT
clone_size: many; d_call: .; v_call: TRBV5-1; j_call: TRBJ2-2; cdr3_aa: CASSLVFSGTGELFF; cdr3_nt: TGCGCCAGCAGCTTGGTGTTCAGCGGCACCGGGGAGCTGTTTTTT
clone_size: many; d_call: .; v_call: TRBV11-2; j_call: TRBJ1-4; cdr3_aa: CASSFESGVTNEKLFF; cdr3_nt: TGTGCCAGCAGCTTTGAGTCAGGGGTGACTAATGAAAAACTGTTTTTT
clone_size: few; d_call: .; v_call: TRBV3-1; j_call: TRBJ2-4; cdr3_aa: CASSQESGKNIQYF; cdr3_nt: TGTGCCAGCAGCCAAGAATCCGGGAAAAACATTCAGTACTTC
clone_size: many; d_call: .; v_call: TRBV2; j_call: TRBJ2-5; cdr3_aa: CASSRGYQETQYF; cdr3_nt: TGTGCCAGCAGTCGTGGGTACCAAGAGACCCAGTACTTC
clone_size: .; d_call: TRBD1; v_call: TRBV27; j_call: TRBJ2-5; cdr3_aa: CASSEDRRETQYF; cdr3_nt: TGTGCCAGCAGCGAGGACAGGAGAGAGACCCAGTACTTC
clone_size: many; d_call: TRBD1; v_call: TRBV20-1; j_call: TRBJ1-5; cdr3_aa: CSARDRGQGLIQPQHF; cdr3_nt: TGCAGTGCTAGAGACCGGGGACAGGGATTAATTCAGCCCCAGCATTTT
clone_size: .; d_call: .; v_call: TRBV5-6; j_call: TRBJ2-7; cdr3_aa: CASGPGRTYEQYF; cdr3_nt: TGTGCCAGCGGCCCCGGGCGAACCTACGAGCAGTACTTC
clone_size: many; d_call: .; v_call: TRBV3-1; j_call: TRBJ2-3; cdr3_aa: CASSQENLKVDTQYF; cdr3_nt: TGTGCCAGCAGCCAAGAAAACCTAAAGGTAGATACGCAGTATTTT
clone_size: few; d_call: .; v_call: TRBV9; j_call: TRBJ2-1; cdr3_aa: CASSVVGVSYNEQFF; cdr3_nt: TGTGCCAGCAGCGTAGTAGGAGTGTCCTACAATGAGCAGTTCTTC
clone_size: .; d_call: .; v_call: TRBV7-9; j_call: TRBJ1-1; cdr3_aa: CASSSGRENTEAFF; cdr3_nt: TGTGCCAGCAGCTCGGGACGGGAGAACACTGAAGCTTTCTTT
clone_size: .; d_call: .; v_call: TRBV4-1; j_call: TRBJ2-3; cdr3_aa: CASSQLLSRTDTQYF; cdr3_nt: TGCGCCAGCAGCCAACTACTCAGTAGAACAGATACGCAGTATTTT